The clone carrying this T cell receptor beta chain was detected a few times. Antigen unknown. The sample is drawn from a study of blood T cells in healthy people across ages. Findings of the study overall: Underestimates were what the diversity estimates from one million T cells were considered to be.

This CDR3 contains 15 residues. Germline loops: CDR1 LGHDT, CDR2 YNNKEL (reference sequence). Trimming cost V 2 bases and J 4 bases; bases outside gene matches: 1. With a J-beta primer mix and a sample-barcoded 5' primer, a second PCR ran 7 to 11 cycles. TCRdb called the 5' RACE reads again in MiXCR, with one record for every CDR3 protein. The repertoire holds more than 450,000 distinct CDR3 sequences, about a quarter seen once, with approximately 3.7% in the top ten. About 10 milliliters of peripheral blood were drawn from each donor into EDTA-treated tubes. This sample also belongs to another study, concerning T cells of mothers and their children. From that study: A few mothers and their six children, all healthy Caucasians, donated. The M1S primer of the second PCR added sample barcodes and 2-4 random nucleotides.

The sequence derives from a boy aged 2-9 years in good health. Material: blood. The chain combines TRBV3-1 with TRBJ2-5; 13 nucleotides agree with TRBD2. The CDR3 nucleotides read TGTGCCAGCAGCCAACGGACTAGCGGGAGAGAGACCCAGTACTTC. Translation gives CASSQRTSGRETQYF.